This T cell receptor beta chain was identified during a study of beta chain features in type 1 diabetes. Study-wide points: Shorter TCRB CDR3s, moderately but significantly so, marked every one of the four CD4+ subsets in Type 1 diabetes patients.

CDR1 is LGHNA, CDR2 YSLEER, per germline. With 0 bases removed from V and 4 bases from J, the gap between germline ends came to 12 bases. The CDR3 is made up of 15 amino acids. As concerns this clone: No antigen is known for it.

Sequenced material consisted of expressed TCRB transcripts (all of the isolated RNA was reverse transcribed). Clones were sequenced by immunoSEQ multiplex PCR, and TCRdb holds only the in-frame ones, with some missing. The data show about 650,000 clones, 9.5% to 15% seen once. Sequencing was done on a sample of naive CD4+ T cells from blood. This TCR was recovered from a man aged 25-45 years with type 1 diabetes. The chain combines TRBV4-3 with TRBJ1-2; D might be TRBD1 (5 bases). CDR3 sequence: CASSQDTAGPYGYTF. DNA for the CDR3: TGCGCCAGCAGCCAAGATACGGCAGGGCCCTATGGCTACACCTTC.